The clone carrying this TCR beta chain was found many times. What it binds is unknown. The data were taken from a study of T cells in Graves' hyperthyroidism and ophthalmopathy. Study results and limitations: Blood also contained most expanded thyroid clonotypes above 0.001.

V lost 5 bases to trimming and J lost 6 bases; unmatched junction nucleotides: 6. The CDR3 spans 16 residues. CDR1 and CDR2 (germline): SGHAT, FQDESV (reference sequence). Patients counted as stable if ophthalmopathy did not develop within 18 months. It was RNA transcripts that yielded the amplified TCR beta CDR3 regions. An initial round of RT-PCR targeting the TCR CDR3 relied on the HTBI primer set. TCRdb analysed the multiplex PCR reads with MiXCR anew, one entry per CDR3 protein. The table lists 550,000 to 600,000 distinct CDR3 sequences, approximately 15% of them singletons. This chain uses TRBV11-1 with TRBJ2-1; 14 positions agree with TRBD2. The sequenced sample consisted of blood. This sequence originates from a woman younger than 35 with Graves' hyperthyroidism. The CDR3: CASSPGTSGRGNEQFF. Written as DNA, the CDR3 is TGTGCCAGCAGCCCAGGGACTAGCGGGAGAGGCAATGAGCAGTTCTTC.